This TCR beta chain was profiled in a study of CD8+ T cells in alopecia areata. Study in general: Tofacitinib was taken orally by treated patients, and the dose was 5 to 10 mg twice daily. Among treated patients, severity was scored by affected scalp area percentage.

Comments on this clone: Its target is not known.

From germline, CDR1 is GTSNPN and CDR2 SVGIG (reference sequence). This CDR3 region has 15 residues. V was pared by 1 base and J by 5 bases, with 17 bases between. Whole-study results and caveats: For lesional scalp, especially alopecia totalis/universalis, clonality was higher than in normal scalp. On tofacitinib, scalp clonality and expanded CD8+ clones among top 100 fell significantly.

Noted treatment: oral pan-JAK inhibitor, 5-10 mg twice daily. Extraction of RNA preceded its reverse transcription into cDNA, which served as the sequencing template. Sequencing used immunoSEQ multiplex PCR; TCRdb keeps in-frame clones, though not all of them. The repertoire holds 200,000 to 250,000 clones, more than 45% seen once, with around 1.5% in the top ten. This chain links TRBV30 with TRBJ1-2; D is uncertain. Material: CD4+ T cells sorted from blood, obtained at week 4, from a patient treated with tofacitinib. This clonotype was sampled from a human donor with alopecia areata. CDR3 sequence: CAWSGHGGRRYGYTF. CDR3 nucleotides: TGTGCCTGGAGTGGGCACGGCGGACGGAGATATGGCTACACCTTC.